What follows are 27 T cell receptor beta chains derived from one specimen sequenced in a study of T cell changes during pregnancy in multiple sclerosis. The repertoire was sequenced with immunoSEQ multiplex PCR; TCRdb's copy has only in-frame clones and lacks some. The table includes under 55,000 clones, just over 90% detected once. Specimen: CD4+ T cells from peripheral blood mononuclear cells, collected before pregnancy. The receptors were gathered from a female donor with multiple sclerosis, enrolled in a pregnancy study.

This clone showed up just once. The rearrangement joins TRBV19 to TRBJ2-1; TRBD2 is a possible D gene (5 bases). Germline-derived CDR1 and CDR2 are LNHDA and SQIVND (reference sequence). The CDR3 covers 13 residues. V was trimmed by 5 bases and J by 7 bases, leaving 12 bases between them. CDR3 loop: CASSGPPGNEQFF. The CDR3 coding sequence is TGTGCCAGTAGTGGCCCCCCGGGGAATGAGCAGTTCTTC. Based on the CDR3 plus reference TRBV19 and TRBJ2-1, the full variable domain is DGGITQSPKYLFRKEGQNVTLSCEQNLNHDAMYWYRQDPGQGLRLIYYSQIVNDFQKGDIAEGYSVSREKKESFPLTVTSAQKNPTAFYLCASSGPPGNEQFFGPGTRLTVL.

This clone is a singleton in its sample. V is TRBV4-2 and J is TRBJ2-1, with TRBD2 matching 8 bases. The CDR3 spans 16 residues. J gave up 3 bases and V 6 bases, and 10 bases lay outside the gene matches. CDR1 LGHNA and CDR2 YNFKEQ come from the germline V gene. The CDR3 loop reads CASRLEIAGNYNEQFF. DNA of the CDR3: TGTGCCAGCAGGCTCGAGATAGCGGGGAACTACAATGAGCAGTTCTTC.

The chain links TRBV5-1 to TRBJ2-3, with D tentatively TRBD2 (5 bases). Germline V gene lookup returns CDR1 SGHRS and CDR2 YFSETQ. The CDR3 runs 12 residues. The ends were cut back, 2 bases at V and 8 bases at J, with 9 bases in the middle. CDR3 bases: TGCGCCAGCAGCTTTGGACGGGGTACGCAGTATTTT. This translates into CASSFGRGTQYF.

The chain employs TRBV2 and TRBJ2-6; D perhaps matches TRBD2 (5 bases). The CDR3 runs to 17 residues. Germline assignment: CDR1 SNHLY and CDR2 FYNNEI. The ends were cut back, 6 bases at V and 0 bases at J, with 15 bases in the middle. The CDR3 region is CASSLRDQASGANVLTF. CDR3 in DNA: TGTGCCAGCAGCCTCCGGGATCAAGCCTCTGGGGCCAACGTCCTGACTTTC.

The chain is built from TRBV7-7 and TRBJ2-2; TRBD1 agrees at 11 bases. Germline CDR1 SSHAT, CDR2 FNYEAQ (reference sequence). The CDR3 covers 15 residues. V lost 5 bases and J lost 7; bases outside the gene matches: 6. The CDR3: CASSKGTGGHGELFF. The CDR3 DNA sequence: TGTGCCAGCAGCAAAGGGACAGGGGGTCACGGGGAGCTGTTTTTT.

The J gene is TRBJ2-1, the V gene TRBV4-1; perhaps TRBD2 as D (6 bases). This CDR3 region has 15 residues. Germline-derived CDR1 and CDR2 are MGHRA and YSYEKL. Trimming left V 1 base short and J 8 bases short, with 15 bases between. This CDR3 is CASSQVRTSSYEQFF. CDR3 DNA sequence: TGCGCCAGCAGCCAAGTAAGAACTAGCTCCTATGAGCAGTTCTTC.

The chain's CDR3 is CASGRPYNEQFF. As DNA, the CDR3 is TGTGCTAGCGGGAGGCCCTACAATGAGCAGTTCTTC. The V and J genes are TRBV2 and TRBJ2-1; 10 bases line up with TRBD2. Per the germline V gene, CDR1 is SNHLY and CDR2 is FYNNEI. The CDR3 sequence is 12 residues long.

CDR3 sequence (DNA): TGCGCCAGCAGCCAGCCCGTGACAGGGGGCGAGCAGTACTTC. Translated: CASSQPVTGGEQYF. V is TRBV4-1 and J is TRBJ2-7, with 9 positions matching TRBD1. Germline loops: CDR1 MGHRA, CDR2 YSYEKL. V lost 3 bases, J lost 6 bases, and 6 bases stayed unmatched. The CDR3 is 14 residues long.

This clone has more than one count but fewer than ten. This chain connects TRBV15 to TRBJ1-5; TRBD1 is a possible D gene (6 bases). The CDR3 contains 13 residues. The germline V gene encodes CDR1 LNHNV and CDR2 YYDKDF (reference sequence). The V and J ends lost 0 bases and 8 bases respectively, with 8 bases between them. The CDR3 DNA is TGTGCCACCAGCAGAGACCCAGGGGAGCCCCAGCATTTT. Protein: CATSRDPGEPQHF.

The J gene is TRBJ1-5, the V gene TRBV27; tentatively, D is TRBD1 (6 bases). V was clipped by 3 bases and J by 3 bases, with 12 bases between them. Germline values: CDR1 MNHEY, CDR2 SMNVEV (reference sequence). There are 15 residues in the CDR3. Written as DNA, the CDR3 is TGTGCCAGCAGTTTTACAGGGACATACAATCAGCCCCAGCATTTT. It encodes CASSFTGTYNQPQHF.

This rearrangement joins TRBV9 to TRBJ1-1; the D gene is possibly TRBD1 (5 bases). The V gene's germline CDR1 is SGDLS and CDR2 YYNGEE. V was clipped by 4 bases and J by 3 bases, with 13 bases between them. CDR3 length: 14 amino acids. CDR3 loop: CASSPTGGDTEAFF. DNA for the CDR3: TGTGCCAGCAGCCCCACGGGAGGGGACACTGAAGCTTTCTTT.

V gene TRBV5-1 combines with J gene TRBJ1-1; TRBD1 aligns across 9 bases. CDR3 length: 17 residues. With 1 base clipped from V and 6 bases from J, the junction kept 13 bases outside the gene matches. Germline V gene sequence: CDR1 SGHRS, CDR2 YFSETQ. This CDR3 is CASSLSHRTGVAPEAFF. The CDR3 bases are TGCGCCAGCAGCTTGTCCCACCGGACAGGGGTCGCCCCTGAAGCTTTCTTT.

In this sample, this clone turned up once. The chain recombines TRBV28 with TRBJ2-3; D is unclear. The CDR3 loop spans 11 amino acids. The V gene lost 5 bases and the J gene lost 8 bases, with 8 bases spanning the gap. From germline, CDR1 is MDHEN and CDR2 SYDVKM. CDR3 protein: CASSQSVTQYF. In DNA form, the CDR3 reads TGTGCCAGCAGTCAGTCTGTTACGCAGTATTTT.

This chain joins TRBV7-9 and TRBJ2-6; 8 bases align to TRBD1. V trimming: 4 bases; J trimming: 1 base; junction bases outside the gene matches: 6. The germline CDR1 and CDR2 sequences are SEHNR and FQNEAQ (reference sequence). This CDR3 region has 17 residues. The CDR3 reads CASSSDRVLSGANVLTF. As DNA, the CDR3 is TGTGCCAGCAGCTCGGACAGGGTCCTATCTGGGGCCAACGTCCTGACTTTC.

The V and J genes are TRBV7-9 and TRBJ1-5, with TRBD1 matching over 7 bases. With V trimmed by 3 bases and J by 2 bases, 7 bases remained unmatched. CDR3 size: 16 residues. Germline V lookup: CDR1 SEHNR, CDR2 FQNEAQ (reference sequence). The CDR3 DNA is TGTGCCAGCAGCTTTGGAGGGGGCGATCGCAATCAGCCCCAGCATTTT. It encodes CASSFGGGDRNQPQHF.

The chain links TRBV7-9 to TRBJ2-4; 8 positions agree with TRBD2. The ends lost 5 bases at V and 0 bases at J; junction bases unmatched: 6. The CDR3 spans 16 residues. The germline V gene has CDR1 SEHNR and CDR2 FQNEAQ (reference sequence). For the CDR3, the DNA is TGTGCCAGCAGCCAAAGCGGGAGCGGAGCCAAAAACATTCAGTACTTC. Its protein product is CASSQSGSGAKNIQYF. Full variable domain (missing parts from reference TRBV7-9 and TRBJ2-4): DTGVSQNPRHKITKRGQNVTFRCDPISEHNRLYWYRQTLGQGPEFLTYFQNEAQLEKSRLLSDRFSAERPKGSFSTLEIQRTEQGDSAMYLCASSQSGSGAKNIQYFGAGTRLSVL.

This CDR3 reads CASTGLTTGELFF. In DNA, the CDR3 is TGCGCCAGCACGGGACTAACCACCGGGGAGCTGTTTTTT. The rearrangement links TRBV10-1 to TRBJ2-2; 7 bases fit TRBD2. The CDR3 totals 13 residues. In germline, CDR1 is WNHNN, CDR2 SYGVQD (reference sequence). The J segment lost 4 bases and the V segment lost 7 bases, leaving 3 bases of the junction unmatched.

The chain combines TRBV20-1 with TRBJ2-7, with unresolved D. Germline CDR1 and CDR2: DFQATT and SNEGSKA (reference sequence). V lost 6 bases and J lost 3, with 6 bases in between. This CDR3 region has 10 residues. CDR3: CSAEDYEQYF. The CDR3 nucleotides read TGCAGTGCAGAGGACTACGAGCAGTACTTC.

This clone was recorded once. This chain connects TRBV11-2 to TRBJ1-5; the D gene is possibly TRBD1 (6 bases). V lost 5 bases and J lost 8, with 19 bases in between. This CDR3 region has 15 residues. The germline V gene has CDR1 SGHAT and CDR2 FQNNGV. In DNA, the CDR3 is TGTGCCAGCAGCAGAGGACTGGGGGGGCTTGAGCCCCAGCATTTT. Residues: CASSRGLGGLEPQHF.

This clone was detected only once. This sequence joins TRBV11-2 and TRBJ2-1, with TRBD2 matching over 7 bases. The trim removed 5 bases at V and 8 bases at J, leaving 18 bases unmatched. The CDR3 covers 17 residues. Germline-derived CDR1 and CDR2 are SGHAT and FQNNGV. CDR3 sequence reads: CASSHLIGGRWNHEQFF. The CDR3 DNA is TGTGCCAGCAGCCACCTAATCGGCGGGAGATGGAACCATGAGCAGTTCTTC.

The chain carries TRBV28 and TRBJ1-1, with 11 bases that match TRBD1. The CDR3 length is 17 residues. CDR1 is MDHEN and CDR2 is SYDVKM in the germline V gene. V lost 6 bases, J lost 7 bases, and 16 bases stayed unmatched. The DNA for the CDR3 is TGTGCCAGCAGGCCTAGCCGCCTAGGACAGGGGGCATTTGAAGCTTTCTTT. This translates into CASRPSRLGQGAFEAFF.

This chain uses TRBV6-1 with TRBJ1-1; D is possibly TRBD1 (5 bases). This CDR3 has 15 residues. Trimming cost V 2 bases and J 0 bases, with 10 bases left between them. CDR1 is MNHNS, CDR2 SASEGT, per germline. The CDR3 DNA reads as TGTGCCAGCAGTGAAAGAGACAGACTGAACACTGAAGCTTTCTTT. Its translation is CASSERDRLNTEAFF.

This chain links TRBV29-1 with TRBJ1-1, with 8 nucleotides matching TRBD1. The V segment lost 4 bases and the J segment 8 bases; nucleotides outside the gene matches: 6. The CDR3 contains 12 residues. The germline V gene has CDR1 SQVTM and CDR2 ANQGSEA. The CDR3 DNA follows: TGCAGCGTTGGCTGGGGGACAGGAGAAGCTTTCTTT. Translation gives CSVGWGTGEAFF. The whole variable domain, remainder taken from reference TRBV29-1 and TRBJ1-1, is SAVISQKPSRDICQRGTSLTIQCQVDSQVTMMFWYRQQPGQSLTLIATANQGSEATYESGFVIDKFPISRPNLTFSTLTVSNMSPEDSSIYLCSVGWGTGEAFFGQGTRLTVV.

This clone occurred once. V is TRBV6-5 and J is TRBJ1-3; no firm D call. This CDR3 comprises 15 residues. In germline, CDR1 is MNHEY, CDR2 SVGAGI. Deletions cut 6 bases from V and 0 bases from J, with 12 bases between. This CDR3 reads CASSRAGNSGNTIYF. Written as DNA, the CDR3 is TGTGCCAGCAGCCGCGCCGGGAACTCTGGAAACACCATATATTTT.

The chain links TRBV28 to TRBJ1-2; D gene ambiguous. This CDR3 has 16 amino acids. Per germline, CDR1 MDHEN and CDR2 SYDVKM. The V and J ends lost 6 bases and 5 bases respectively, with 22 bases between them. CDR3 DNA: TGTGCCAGCAGACCCCCGGGTCCGGGGTCTGGGTATGGCTACACCTTC. Protein: CASRPPGPGSGYGYTF.

The chain combines TRBV28 with TRBJ1-2; D not resolved. This CDR3 contains 11 residues. With 4 bases removed from V and 5 bases from J, the gap between germline ends came to 5 bases. Germline V CDR1 and CDR2: MDHEN, SYDVKM. As DNA, the CDR3 is TGTGCCAGCAGTTCTAGATATGGCTACACCTTC. Its translation: CASSSRYGYTF.

The gene calls are TRBV2 and TRBJ1-5; no firm D call. The CDR3 is 16 residues long. Germline V lookup: CDR1 SNHLY, CDR2 FYNNEI. With 3 bases removed from V and 1 base from J, the gap between germline ends came to 13 bases. The CDR3: CASSDWEGVSNQPQHF. CDR3 bases: TGTGCCAGCAGTGATTGGGAGGGAGTAAGCAATCAGCCCCAGCATTTT.